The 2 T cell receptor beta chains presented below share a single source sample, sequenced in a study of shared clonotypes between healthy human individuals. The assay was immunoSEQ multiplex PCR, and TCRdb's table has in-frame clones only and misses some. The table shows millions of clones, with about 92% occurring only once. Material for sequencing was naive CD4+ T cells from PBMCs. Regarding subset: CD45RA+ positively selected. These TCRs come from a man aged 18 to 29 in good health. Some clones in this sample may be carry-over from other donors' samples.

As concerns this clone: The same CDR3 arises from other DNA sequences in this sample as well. This chain's CDR3 is CASSLGYQETQYF. The CDR3 nucleotides are TGTGCCAGCAGTTTGGGTTACCAAGAGACCCAGTACTTC. V and J are TRBV28 and TRBJ2-5; D is uncertain. The CDR3 contains 13 residues. V was cut by 3 bases and J by 0 bases, with 5 bases left in between. Looked up from germline, CDR1 is MDHEN and CDR2 is SYDVKM.

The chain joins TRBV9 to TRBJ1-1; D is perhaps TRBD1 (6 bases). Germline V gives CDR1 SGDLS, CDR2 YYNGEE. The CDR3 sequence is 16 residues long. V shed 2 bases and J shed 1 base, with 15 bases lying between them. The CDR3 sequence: CASSVILTGPNTEAFF. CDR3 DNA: TGTGCCAGCAGCGTTATTCTAACAGGGCCGAACACTGAAGCTTTCTTT.